This T cell receptor (beta chain) was observed in a study of identical twins. Carrying unique molecular identifiers, the cDNA also gained a universal primer site through template switching. Via MiXCR, TCRdb re-called the 5' RACE reads, giving one row per CDR3 protein. The sample holds about 660,000 distinct CDR3 sequences, around 8.6% seen once. This clonotype has a count of ten or more. The antigen is undetermined. The CDR3 is 14 residues long. Germline assignment: CDR1 MNHEY and CDR2 SVGEGT. Unmatched junction bases numbered 6, after V lost 5 bases and J lost 8 bases. Study findings and constraints: Analyses of zero insertions could, in part, be confounded by invariant MAIT and iNKT cells. Insertions were fewer in abundant cord blood beta clonotypes, whereas memory repertoires showed none of this pattern. It was out-of-frame TCR alpha sharing in monozygotic twins that models underestimated.

This sample also appeared in a second study, on yellow fever vaccine responses in identical twins.

V and J are TRBV6-2 or TRBV6-3 and TRBJ2-2; 9 nucleotides agree with TRBD1. The receptor comes from a woman aged 18 to 35 in good health. Sequenced material: PBMCs. The chain's CDR3 is CASSTGTGSGELFF. The CDR3 region has the DNA TGTGCCAGCAGTACAGGGACAGGGTCGGGGGAGCTGTTTTTT.